These T cell receptor beta chains were read from a single sample in a study of T cell changes during pregnancy in multiple sclerosis. Only in-frame clones appear in the TCRdb table, and some are missing; sequencing was by immunoSEQ multiplex PCR. Of approximately 34,000 clones listed, about 90% are singletons. Here the sequenced sample was CD4+ T cells from peripheral blood mononuclear cells, taken after pregnancy. These receptors all stem from a female donor with multiple sclerosis, enrolled in a pregnancy study. The CDR3 runs from the conserved cysteine through the conserved F or W. Each record gives: CDR3 protein, CDR3 DNA, CDR3 length, J gene, clone size, V gene, D gene. D genes are given only for firm matches. Not every row has a clone size; where given, it reads once, few, many or a size class.

CASSLAPGYGYTF | TGTGCCAGCAGCTTAGCTCCCGGCTATGGCTACACCTTC | 13 | TRBJ1-2 | - | TRBV7-2 | -
CASSQQGSGNTIYF | TGTGCCAGCAGCCAACAGGGTTCTGGAAACACCATATATTTT | 14 | TRBJ1-3 | - | TRBV4-2 | -
CASSFRSQGARGELFF | TGTGCCAGCAGCTTTAGATCTCAGGGGGCCCGTGGAGAGCTGTTTTTT | 16 | TRBJ2-2 | - | TRBV7-8 | TRBD1
CASSQVRGTGELFF | TGCGCCAGCAGCCAAGTCAGGGGAACCGGGGAGCTGTTTTTT | 14 | TRBJ2-2 | - | TRBV4-1 | -
CASSPLAESSYNEQFF | TGTGCCAGCAGTCCGCTAGCGGAGAGCTCCTACAATGAGCAGTTCTTC | 16 | TRBJ2-1 | - | TRBV7-8 | TRBD2
CASSFWARGANTEAFF | TGTGCCAGCAGCTTTTGGGCCAGGGGGGCGAACACTGAAGCTTTCTTT | 16 | TRBJ1-1 | - | TRBV5-4 | TRBD1
CASSRPGQGIQYF | TGTGCCAGCAGCAGGCCGGGACAGGGGATCCAGTACTTC | 13 | TRBJ2-7 | few | TRBV7-2 | TRBD1
CASSRQGNSGNTIYF | TGTGCCAGTAGCCGACAGGGAAACTCTGGAAACACCATATATTTT | 15 | TRBJ1-3 | few | TRBV19 | TRBD1
CATSGDRGVSEKLFF | TGTGCCACCAGCGGGGACAGGGGAGTCAGTGAAAAACTGTTTTTT | 15 | TRBJ1-4 | once | TRBV15 | TRBD1
CASRYTGVGTDTQYF | TGTGCCAGCAGATACACAGGGGTAGGGACAGATACGCAGTATTTT | 15 | TRBJ2-3 | - | TRBV2 | TRBD1
CASSLPGTTREQYF | TGTGCCAGCAGTCTCCCCGGGACAACGCGCGAGCAGTACTTC | 14 | TRBJ2-7 | - | TRBV28 | -
CASSGSSGAGTQYF | TGTGCCAGCAGTGGATCTAGCGGGGCGGGGACCCAGTACTTC | 14 | TRBJ2-5 | - | TRBV6-1 | TRBD2
CASSLRGRGGFSSYEQYF | TGTGCCAGCAGCTTACGGGGGAGGGGGGGTTTCTCTTCCTACGAGCAGTACTTC | 18 | TRBJ2-7 | - | TRBV7-2 | -
CASSGPVGERAEAFF | TGTGCCAGCAGCGGCCCCGTAGGGGAAAGAGCTGAAGCTTTCTTT | 15 | TRBJ1-1 | - | TRBV5-4 | -
CASRDRGDEKLFF | TGCGCCAGCAGGGACAGGGGGGATGAAAAACTGTTTTTT | 13 | TRBJ1-4 | - | TRBV4-3 | TRBD1
CANAQMRGNEQFF | TGTGCCAACGCCCAGATGCGGGGGAATGAGCAGTTCTTC | 13 | TRBJ2-1 | - | TRBV10-3 | TRBD2
CASSGLGNTEAFF | TGTGCCAGCAGCGGCCTTGGTAACACTGAAGCTTTCTTT | 13 | TRBJ1-1 | - | TRBV7-9 | -
CAWSVLGTSGLVQYF | TGTGCCTGGAGTGTACTGGGGACTAGCGGGCTAGTTCAGTACTTC | 15 | TRBJ2-7 | - | TRBV30 | TRBD2
CASSLGTGNQPQHF | TGTGCCAGCAGCTTAGGGACTGGGAATCAGCCCCAGCATTTT | 14 | TRBJ1-5 | - | TRBV7-9 | -
CASSPSNSPTDTQYF | TGTGCCAGCTCACCATCCAATTCCCCCACAGATACGCAGTATTTT | 15 | TRBJ2-3 | - | TRBV18 | -
CASSDSSLGQGANEQFF | TGTGCCAGCAGTGACTCGAGTCTAGGACAGGGGGCCAATGAGCAGTTCTTC | 17 | TRBJ2-1 | - | TRBV6-4 | TRBD1
CASSLKRGGFNEQFF | TGTGCCAGCAGCTTGAAGCGGGGGGGCTTCAATGAGCAGTTCTTC | 15 | TRBJ2-1 | - | TRBV11-2 | TRBD2
CASSQGLTSGGETQYF | TGCGCCAGCAGCCAGGGTCTGACTAGCGGGGGAGAGACCCAGTACTTC | 16 | TRBJ2-5 | - | TRBV4-1 | TRBD2
CASSAQGGVLNYGYTF | TGTGCCAGCAGTGCCCAGGGGGGCGTCCTAAACTATGGCTACACCTTC | 16 | TRBJ1-2 | - | TRBV6-1 | TRBD1
CASSAPDRAGEAFF | TGTGCCAGCAGTGCACCGGACAGAGCCGGCGAAGCTTTCTTT | 14 | TRBJ1-1 | - | TRBV6-1 | -
CASSLGLGTDTQYF | TGTGCCAGCAGCTTAGGACTGGGCACAGATACGCAGTATTTT | 14 | TRBJ2-3 | once | TRBV7-2 | -
CASSQGTGKGFF | TGTGCCAGCAGTCAGGGGACAGGGAAGGGGTTCTTC | 12 | TRBJ2-1 | - | TRBV25-1 | TRBD1
CASSPNPTGLNTEAFF | TGTGCCAGCAGCCCAAATCCGACAGGGTTGAACACTGAAGCTTTCTTT | 16 | TRBJ1-1 | - | TRBV7-8 | TRBD1
CASSGNRGWGTEAFF | TGTGCCAGCAGTGGAAACAGGGGATGGGGCACTGAAGCTTTCTTT | 15 | TRBJ1-1 | few | TRBV2 | TRBD1
CASSSIKQGGGAGYTF | TGTGCCAGCAGTAGTATTAAACAGGGAGGGGGAGCTGGCTACACCTTC | 16 | TRBJ1-2 | - | TRBV28 | -
CASSVQRAPNTGELFF | TGTGCCAGCAGCGTTCAGCGGGCCCCGAACACCGGGGAGCTGTTTTTT | 16 | TRBJ2-2 | once | TRBV9 | -
CASSPNRVEQYF | TGTGCCAGCAGCCCTAACAGGGTCGAGCAGTACTTC | 12 | TRBJ2-7 | - | TRBV5-4 | -
CASSTGQGDGYTF | TGTGCCAGTAGTACGGGACAGGGGGATGGCTACACCTTC | 13 | TRBJ1-2 | - | TRBV19 | TRBD1
CASSFGGIAEAFF | TGTGCCAGCAGCTTTGGAGGAATTGCAGAAGCTTTCTTT | 13 | TRBJ1-1 | - | TRBV11-2 | -
CASSLAGSYTDTQYF | TGTGCCAGCAGTTTGGCAGGGTCTTACACAGATACGCAGTATTTT | 15 | TRBJ2-3 | once | TRBV6-6 | -
CASSSHPGQGLLSSYEQYF | TGTGCCAGCAGCTCCCATCCGGGACAGGGGCTGTTGAGCTCCTACGAGCAGTACTTC | 19 | TRBJ2-7 | - | TRBV11-2 | TRBD1
CASSPNPGQGAGEQFF | TGTGCCAGCAGCCCGAATCCGGGACAGGGGGCAGGTGAGCAGTTCTTC | 16 | TRBJ2-1 | - | TRBV4-2 | TRBD1
CASSRDRGGGEKLFF | TGTGCCAGCTCACGGGACAGAGGCGGAGGCGAAAAACTGTTTTTT | 15 | TRBJ1-4 | - | TRBV18 | TRBD1
CASNPGTNSPLHF | TGTGCCAGCAACCCGGGAACTAATTCACCCCTCCACTTT | 13 | TRBJ1-6 | - | TRBV7-9 | -
CATVLARGNQPQHF | TGTGCCACCGTACTTGCCCGCGGCAATCAGCCCCAGCATTTT | 14 | TRBJ1-5 | - | TRBV6-1 | -
CAISDQAGGPNEQFF | TGTGCCATCAGTGACCAGGCGGGAGGGCCGAATGAGCAGTTCTTC | 15 | TRBJ2-1 | - | TRBV10-3 | TRBD2
CASTRDSTEAFF | TGTGCCAGCACCCGGGACAGCACTGAAGCTTTCTTT | 12 | TRBJ1-1 | - | TRBV6-1 | TRBD1
CASNTFPRGYTF | TGTGCCAGCAATACCTTCCCGAGAGGCTACACCTTC | 12 | TRBJ1-2 | - | TRBV9 | -
CASTEGLSYTF | TGTGCCAGCACTGAGGGCCTAAGCTACACCTTC | 11 | TRBJ1-2 | few | TRBV6-1 | -
CASSLFGNADTQYF | TGTGCCAGCAGCTTATTCGGGAACGCAGATACGCAGTATTTT | 14 | TRBJ2-3 | once | TRBV5-4 | -
CASSSKSGGLSFEQYF | TGTGCCAGCAGCTCAAAGAGCGGGGGGCTCTCCTTCGAGCAGTACTTC | 16 | TRBJ2-7 | - | TRBV7-6 | TRBD2
CASVGGSNQPQHF | TGTGCCTCAGTCGGGGGTTCCAATCAGCCCCAGCATTTT | 13 | TRBJ1-5 | once | TRBV21-1 | -
CASSVGVGGSYGYTF | TGTGCCAGCAGCGTAGGGGTCGGGGGGAGTTATGGCTACACCTTC | 15 | TRBJ1-2 | once | TRBV9 | -
CASSGGYQGTQYF | TGTGCCAGCAGTGGGGGCTATCAGGGGACCCAGTACTTC | 13 | TRBJ2-5 | - | TRBV25-1 | -
CASTLFTVAKNIQYF | TGTGCCAGCACCCTATTTACAGTAGCCAAAAACATTCAGTACTTC | 15 | TRBJ2-4 | - | TRBV11-2 | -